This T cell receptor (beta chain) was sequenced in a study of blood T cell repertoires in COVID-19. V was clipped by 5 bases and J by 6 bases; unmatched bases: 11. Germline CDR1 and CDR2: SGHVS and FNYEAQ. This CDR3 has 16 residues. Study processing details: Counts of nucleated cells, estimated from reference gene primer amplification, were obtained. Only in-frame clones appear in the TCRdb table, and some are missing; sequencing was by immunoSEQ multiplex PCR. V, J and clone size are those of that table, while D and trimming were read from the DNA. The data show 15,000 to 20,000 clones, with 85% to 90% seen just once and about 24% held by the top ten.

The sequence came from a man in his 60s with acute or convalescent COVID-19. Sequenced material: peripheral blood. V usage is TRBV7-6 and J usage is TRBJ2-1; 9 positions agree with TRBD1. The CDR3 protein is CASSEGDRAGANEQFF. As DNA, the CDR3 is TGTGCCAGCAGCGAGGGGGACAGGGCCGGGGCCAATGAGCAGTTCTTC. The full variable domain, completed using reference TRBV7-6 and TRBJ2-1, is GAGVSQSPRYKVTKRGQDVALRCDPISGHVSLYWYRQALGQGPEFLTYFNYEAQQDKSGLPNDRFSAERPEGSISTLTIQRTEQRDSAMYRCASSEGDRAGANEQFFGPGTRLTVL.